This record covers a single T cell receptor beta chain. This sample is part of a study of blood T cell repertoires in COVID-19. In the study overall: The United States, Italy and Spain supplied acute and convalescent COVID-19 samples. The analysed material was cDNA or gDNA that came from T cells, B-cell-depleted T cells, or PBMCs.

The CDR3 runs 12 residues. Trimming shortened V by 0 bases and J by 8 bases, and 8 bases separated the two germline ends. Germline-derived CDR1 and CDR2 are SGHDT and YYEEEE. In the source study's methods: Cell counts per sample came from amplifying reference gene primers. The data were produced by immunoSEQ multiplex PCR, yet TCRdb's version contains in-frame clones alone and is incomplete. That table is the source of V, J and clone size, and D and trimming were worked out from the DNA. Of 150,000 to 200,000 clones detected, about 85% appear once; the ten largest clones hold 5.5% to 8%. Sequencing input: peripheral blood. This sequence joins TRBV5-6 and TRBJ1-2, with D maybe TRBD1 (5 bases). The clonotype comes from a man at least 80 years old with COVID-19, enrolled during active disease. Here the CDR3 DNA reads TGTGCCAGCAGCTTGGTGGGGCTCGGCTACACCTTC. Residues: CASSLVGLGYTF.